This is a list of T cell receptor beta chains from one sample in a study of vaccination and CD4 T cells after COVID-19. Via MiXCR, TCRdb re-called the PCR reads, giving one row per CDR3 protein. The data hold about 18,000 distinct CDR3 sequences, with around 63% observed a single time. Sequencing was performed on CD4+ T cells from blood, taken after SARS-CoV-2 vaccination. These receptors came from a human donor who had recovered from COVID-19. CDR3s include the opening cysteine and the closing phenylalanine or tryptophan. A D gene is named only where the DNA matches it firmly. Size is stated for part of the rows, as once, few or many counts, or as a class when the clone is expanded.

j_call v_call d_call clone_size cdr3_aa cdr3_nt
TRBJ2-3 TRBV6-5 NA NA CASSYRATSTDTQYF TGTGCCAGCAGTTACCGGGCTACTAGCACAGATACGCAGTATTTT
TRBJ1-2 TRBV2 TRBD1 NA CASTQGQGAFGYTF TGTGCCAGCACCCAAGGGCAGGGGGCTTTTGGCTACACCTTC
TRBJ2-5 TRBV24-1 NA NA CATSDLSGDQETQYF TGTGCCACCAGTGATTTGTCGGGGGATCAAGAGACCCAGTACTTC
TRBJ2-2 TRBV20-1 TRBD2 NA CSARREREGNTGELFF TGCAGTGCGCGGCGTGAGCGGGAGGGCAACACCGGGGAGCTGTTTTTT
TRBJ1-5 TRBV6-1 NA NA CASSNAGDQPQHF TGTGCCAGCAGTAACGCAGGGGATCAGCCCCAGCATTTT
TRBJ2-7 TRBV19 TRBD1 NA CASQDRTGYEQYF TGTGCCAGTCAGGACAGGACTGGCTACGAGCAGTACTTC
TRBJ1-5 TRBV7-4 TRBD1 NA CASSLMPDRENNQPQHF TGTGCCAGCAGCTTGATGCCGGACAGGGAAAATAATCAGCCCCAGCATTTT
TRBJ1-2 TRBV27 TRBD1 NA CASSMTGGAHYGYTF TGTGCCAGCAGTATGACAGGGGGCGCCCACTATGGCTACACCTTC
TRBJ1-6 TRBV19 NA NA CANSVLAVDSPLHF TGTGCCAATAGTGTTTTGGCAGTCGATTCACCCCTCCACTTT
TRBJ2-7 TRBV20-1 NA NA CSARLGGGAGWGEQYF TGCAGTGCTAGATTGGGAGGAGGAGCGGGTTGGGGCGAGCAGTACTTC
TRBJ2-7 TRBV20-1 TRBD2 NA CSARALGLAGGRADEQYF TGCAGTGCTAGAGCTTTGGGACTAGCGGGAGGGCGGGCCGACGAGCAGTACTTC
TRBJ2-7 TRBV6-5 TRBD2 NA CASSYSASGIGEQYF TGTGCCAGCAGTTACTCCGCTAGCGGGATCGGCGAGCAGTACTTC
TRBJ1-4 TRBV6-1 TRBD1 NA CASSETPGGGKLFF TGTGCCAGCAGTGAAACTCCAGGGGGCGGCAAACTGTTTTTT
TRBJ2-7 TRBV5-1 NA NA CASSLAGGVSYEQYF TGCGCCAGCAGCTTGGCCGGTGGGGTCTCCTACGAGCAGTACTTC
TRBJ1-1 TRBV6-1 NA once CASTLDLNTEAFF TGTGCCAGCACCCTGGATTTGAACACTGAAGCTTTCTTT
TRBJ1-5 TRBV4-1 TRBD1 NA CASSYDRVQPQHF TGCGCCAGCAGCTACGACAGGGTTCAGCCCCAGCATTTT